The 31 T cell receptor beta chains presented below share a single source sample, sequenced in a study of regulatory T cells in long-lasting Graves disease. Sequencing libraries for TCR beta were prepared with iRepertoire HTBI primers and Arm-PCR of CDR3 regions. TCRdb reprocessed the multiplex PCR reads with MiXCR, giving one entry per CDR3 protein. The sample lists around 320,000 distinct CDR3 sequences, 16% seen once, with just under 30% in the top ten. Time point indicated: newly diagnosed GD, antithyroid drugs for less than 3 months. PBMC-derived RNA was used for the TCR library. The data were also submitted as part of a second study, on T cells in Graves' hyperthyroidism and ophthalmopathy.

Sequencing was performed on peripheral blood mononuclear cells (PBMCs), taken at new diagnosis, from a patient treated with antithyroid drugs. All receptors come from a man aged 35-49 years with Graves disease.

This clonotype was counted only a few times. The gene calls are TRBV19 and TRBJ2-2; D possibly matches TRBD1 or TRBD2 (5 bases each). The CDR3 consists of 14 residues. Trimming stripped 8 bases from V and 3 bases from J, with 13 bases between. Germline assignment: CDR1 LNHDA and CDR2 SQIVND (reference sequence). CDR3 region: CASHRDRYTGELFF. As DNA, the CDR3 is TGTGCCAGTCATAGGGACCGTTACACCGGGGAGCTGTTTTTT.

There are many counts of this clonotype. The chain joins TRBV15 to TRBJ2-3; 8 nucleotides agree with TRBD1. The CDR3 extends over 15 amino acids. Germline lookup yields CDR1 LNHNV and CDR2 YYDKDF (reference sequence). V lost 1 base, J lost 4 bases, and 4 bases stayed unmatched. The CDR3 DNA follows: TGTGCCACCAGCAGAGCTCAGGGGGCGGCAGATACGCAGTATTTT. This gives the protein CATSRAQGAADTQYF.

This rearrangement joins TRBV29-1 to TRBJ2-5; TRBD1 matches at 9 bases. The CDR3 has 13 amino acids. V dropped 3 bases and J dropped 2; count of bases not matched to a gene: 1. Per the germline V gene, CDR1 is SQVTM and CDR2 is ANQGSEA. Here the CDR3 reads CSVDDRGQETQYF. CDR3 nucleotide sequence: TGCAGCGTTGATGACAGGGGGCAAGAGACCCAGTACTTC.

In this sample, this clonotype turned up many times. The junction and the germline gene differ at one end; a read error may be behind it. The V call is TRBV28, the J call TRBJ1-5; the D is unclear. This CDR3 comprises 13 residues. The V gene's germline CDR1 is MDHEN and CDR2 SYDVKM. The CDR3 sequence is CASSLFGKQPQHF. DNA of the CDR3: TGTGCCAGCAGTTTATTTGGCAAACAGCCCCAGCATTTT.

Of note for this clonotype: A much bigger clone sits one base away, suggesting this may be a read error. CDR3 amino acids: CAISLFGPSNQPQHF. For the CDR3, the DNA is TGTGCCATCAGTTTATTCGGCCCTAGCAATCAGCCCCAGCATTTT. The chain employs TRBV10-3 and TRBJ1-5; no clear D. V lost 5 bases to trimming and J lost 0 bases, with 11 bases between them. The CDR3 covers 15 residues. Germline CDR1 and CDR2: ENHRY and SYGVKD.

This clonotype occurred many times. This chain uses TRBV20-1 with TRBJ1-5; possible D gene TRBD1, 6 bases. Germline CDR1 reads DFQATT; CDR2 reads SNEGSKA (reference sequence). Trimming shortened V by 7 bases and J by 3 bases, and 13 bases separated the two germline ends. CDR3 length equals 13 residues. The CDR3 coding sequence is TGCAGTGGGTCCGGGGGCTTCAATCAGCCCCAGCATTTT. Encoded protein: CSGSGGFNQPQHF.

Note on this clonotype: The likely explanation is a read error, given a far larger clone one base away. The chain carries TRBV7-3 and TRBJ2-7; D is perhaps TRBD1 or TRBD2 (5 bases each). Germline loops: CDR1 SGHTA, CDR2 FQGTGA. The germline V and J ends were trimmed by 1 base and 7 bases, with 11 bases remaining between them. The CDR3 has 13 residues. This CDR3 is CASSLMGESEQYF. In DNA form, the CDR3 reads TGTGCCAGCAGCTTAATGGGGGAAAGTGAGCAGTACTTC.

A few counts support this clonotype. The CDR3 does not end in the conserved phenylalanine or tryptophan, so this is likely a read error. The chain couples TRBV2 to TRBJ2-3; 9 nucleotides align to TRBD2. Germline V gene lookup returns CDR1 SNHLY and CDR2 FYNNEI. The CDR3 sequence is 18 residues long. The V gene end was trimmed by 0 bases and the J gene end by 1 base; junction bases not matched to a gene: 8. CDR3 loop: CASSEAAGGVGGTDTQYS. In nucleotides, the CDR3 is TGTGCCAGCAGTGAAGCGGCGGGGGGGGTTGGGGGCACAGATACGCAGTATTCT.

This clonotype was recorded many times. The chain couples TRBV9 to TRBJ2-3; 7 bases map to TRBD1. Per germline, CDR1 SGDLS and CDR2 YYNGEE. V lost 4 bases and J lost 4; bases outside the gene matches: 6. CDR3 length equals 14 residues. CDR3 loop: CASSSTGDADTQYF. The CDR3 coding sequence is TGTGCCAGCAGCTCAACAGGGGATGCAGATACGCAGTATTTT.

CDR3 residues: CASTSGYRELFF. CDR3 bases: TGTGCCAGCACCTCGGGGTACAGGGAGCTGTTTTTT. The chain is built from TRBV9 and TRBJ2-2; tentative D call: TRBD2 (5 bases). This CDR3 spans 12 amino acids. Looked up from germline, CDR1 is SGDLS and CDR2 is YYNGEE. The V end was cut by 6 bases, the J end by 9 bases, with 12 bases between.

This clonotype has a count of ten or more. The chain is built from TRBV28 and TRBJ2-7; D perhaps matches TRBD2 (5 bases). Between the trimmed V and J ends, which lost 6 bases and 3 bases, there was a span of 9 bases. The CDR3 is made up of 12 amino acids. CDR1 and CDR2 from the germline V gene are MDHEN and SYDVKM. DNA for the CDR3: TGTGCCAGCAGCTCACTAGGCTACGAGCAGTACTTC. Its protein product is CASSSLGYEQYF. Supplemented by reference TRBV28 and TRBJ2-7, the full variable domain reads DVKVTQSSRYLVKRTGEKVFLECVQDMDHENMFWYRQDPGLGLRLIYFSYDVKMKEKGDIPEGYSVSREKKERFSLILESASTNQTSMYLCASSSLGYEQYFGPGTRLTVT.

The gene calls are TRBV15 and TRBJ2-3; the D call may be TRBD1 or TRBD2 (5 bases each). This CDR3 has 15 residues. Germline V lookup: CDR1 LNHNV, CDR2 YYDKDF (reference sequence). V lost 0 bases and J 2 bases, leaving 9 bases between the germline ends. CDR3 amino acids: CATSREWGNTDTQYF. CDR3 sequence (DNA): TGTGCCACCAGCAGAGAGTGGGGGAACACAGATACGCAGTATTTT.

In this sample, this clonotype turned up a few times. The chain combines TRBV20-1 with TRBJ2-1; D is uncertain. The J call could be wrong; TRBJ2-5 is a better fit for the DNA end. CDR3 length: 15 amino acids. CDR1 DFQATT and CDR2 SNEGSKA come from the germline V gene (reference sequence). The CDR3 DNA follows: TGCAGTGCTAGACTGGCCAACCCCCCCAAAGAGACCCAGTACTTC. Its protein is CSARLANPPKETQYF.

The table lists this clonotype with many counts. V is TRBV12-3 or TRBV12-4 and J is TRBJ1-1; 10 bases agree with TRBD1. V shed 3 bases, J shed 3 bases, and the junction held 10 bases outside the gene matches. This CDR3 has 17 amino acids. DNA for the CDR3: TGTGCCAGCAGTTTTTCTCCGACAGGGGGCGCAGACACTGAAGCTTTCTTT. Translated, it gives CASSFSPTGGADTEAFF.

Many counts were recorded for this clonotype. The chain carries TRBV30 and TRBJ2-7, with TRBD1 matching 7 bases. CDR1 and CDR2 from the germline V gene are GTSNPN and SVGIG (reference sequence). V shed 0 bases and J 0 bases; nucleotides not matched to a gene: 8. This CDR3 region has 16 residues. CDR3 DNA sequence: TGTGCCTGGAGTGTGTGGGGACAGCAGAGCTCCTACGAGCAGTACTTC. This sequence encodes CAWSVWGQQSSYEQYF. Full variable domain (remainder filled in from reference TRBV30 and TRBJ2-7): SQTIHQWPATLVQPVGSPLSLECTVEGTSNPNLYWYRQAAGRGLQLLFYSVGIGQISSEVPQNLSASRPQDRQFILSSKKLLLSDSGFYLCAWSVWGQQSSYEQYFGPGTRLTVT.

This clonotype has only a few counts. The CDR3 nucleotides are TGTGCCACGAGCGGACTAGCGGGGTACAATGAGCAGTTCTTC. Its translation: CATSGLAGYNEQFF. The chain recombines TRBV24-1 with TRBJ2-1; 12 bases agree with TRBD2. This CDR3 is built from 14 residues. Trimming removed 10 bases from V and 4 bases from J; junction bases left unmatched: 4. Germline CDR1 reads KGHDR; CDR2 reads SFDVKD.

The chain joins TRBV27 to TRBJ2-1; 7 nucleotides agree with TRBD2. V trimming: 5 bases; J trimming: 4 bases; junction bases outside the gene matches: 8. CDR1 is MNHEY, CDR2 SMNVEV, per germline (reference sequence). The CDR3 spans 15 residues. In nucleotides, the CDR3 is TGTGCCAGCAGTCCCCGGGACGGGGGGTACAATGAGCAGTTCTTC. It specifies CASSPRDGGYNEQFF.

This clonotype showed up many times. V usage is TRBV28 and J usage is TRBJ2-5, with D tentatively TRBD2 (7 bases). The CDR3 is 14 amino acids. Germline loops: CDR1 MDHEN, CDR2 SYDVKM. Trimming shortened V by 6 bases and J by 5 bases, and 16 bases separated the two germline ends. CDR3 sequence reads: CASRGGGMGETQYF. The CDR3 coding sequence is TGTGCCAGCAGAGGCGGGGGCATGGGGGAGACCCAGTACTTC.

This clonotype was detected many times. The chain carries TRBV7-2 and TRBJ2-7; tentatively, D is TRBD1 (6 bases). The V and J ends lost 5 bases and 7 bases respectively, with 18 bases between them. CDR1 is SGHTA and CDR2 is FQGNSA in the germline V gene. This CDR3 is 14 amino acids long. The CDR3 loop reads CASSPRTPTGEQYF. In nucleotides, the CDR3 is TGTGCCAGCAGCCCCCGGACCCCCACAGGGGAGCAGTACTTC. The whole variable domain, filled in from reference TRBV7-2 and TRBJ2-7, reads GAGVSQSPSNKVTEKGKDVELRCDPISGHTALYWYRQSLGQGLEFLIYFQGNSAPDKSGLPSDRFSAERTGGSVSTLTIQRTQQEDSAVYLCASSPRTPTGEQYFGPGTRLTVT.

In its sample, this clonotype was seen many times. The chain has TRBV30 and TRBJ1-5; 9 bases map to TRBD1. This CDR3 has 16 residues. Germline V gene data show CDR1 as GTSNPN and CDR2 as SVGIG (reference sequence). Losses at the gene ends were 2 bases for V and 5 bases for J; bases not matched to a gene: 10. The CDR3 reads CAWSLTGGSFYQPQHF. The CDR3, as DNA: TGTGCCTGGAGTTTGACAGGGGGTTCGTTCTATCAGCCCCAGCATTTT. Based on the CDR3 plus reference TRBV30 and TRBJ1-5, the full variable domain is SQTIHQWPATLVQPVGSPLSLECTVEGTSNPNLYWYRQAAGRGLQLLFYSVGIGQISSEVPQNLSASRPQDRQFILSSKKLLLSDSGFYLCAWSLTGGSFYQPQHFGDGTRLSIL.

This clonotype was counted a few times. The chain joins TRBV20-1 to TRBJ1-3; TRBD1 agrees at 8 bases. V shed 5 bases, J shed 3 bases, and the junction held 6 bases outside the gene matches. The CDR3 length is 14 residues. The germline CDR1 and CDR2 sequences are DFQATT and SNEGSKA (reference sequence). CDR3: CSAESRGHGNTIYF. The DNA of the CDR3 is TGCAGTGCTGAATCCAGGGGGCATGGAAACACCATATATTTT.

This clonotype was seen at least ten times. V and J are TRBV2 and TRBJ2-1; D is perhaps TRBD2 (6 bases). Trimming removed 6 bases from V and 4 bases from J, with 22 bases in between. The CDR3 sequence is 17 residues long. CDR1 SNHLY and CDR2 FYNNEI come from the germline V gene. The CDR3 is CASRIAEKSLRYNEQFF. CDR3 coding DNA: TGTGCCAGCAGGATAGCGGAAAAATCATTAAGGTACAATGAGCAGTTCTTC.

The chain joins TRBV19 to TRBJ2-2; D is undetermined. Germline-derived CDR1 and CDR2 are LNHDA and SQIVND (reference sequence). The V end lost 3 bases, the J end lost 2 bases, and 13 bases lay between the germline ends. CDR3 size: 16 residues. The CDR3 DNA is TGTGCCAGTAGTATCTGGGCACCGCAAAACACCGGGGAGCTGTTTTTT. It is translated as CASSIWAPQNTGELFF.

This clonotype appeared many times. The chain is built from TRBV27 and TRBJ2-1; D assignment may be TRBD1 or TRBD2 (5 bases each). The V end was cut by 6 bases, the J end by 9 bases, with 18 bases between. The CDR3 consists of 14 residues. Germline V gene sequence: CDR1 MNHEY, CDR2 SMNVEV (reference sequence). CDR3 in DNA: TGTGCCAGCAGAGACGGGGCCGGAGGCGGTGAGCAGTTCTTC. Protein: CASRDGAGGGEQFF.

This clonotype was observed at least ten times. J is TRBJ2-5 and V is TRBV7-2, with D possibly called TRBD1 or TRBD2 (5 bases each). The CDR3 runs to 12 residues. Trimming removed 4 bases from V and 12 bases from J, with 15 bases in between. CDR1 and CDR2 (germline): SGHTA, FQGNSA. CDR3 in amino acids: CASSSPWDAEYF. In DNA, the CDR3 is TGTGCCAGCAGCTCCCCTTGGGACGCCGAGTACTTC.

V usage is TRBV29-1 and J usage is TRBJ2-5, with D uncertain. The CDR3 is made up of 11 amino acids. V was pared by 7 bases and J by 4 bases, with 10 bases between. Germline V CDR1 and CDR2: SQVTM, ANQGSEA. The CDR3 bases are TGCAGCGCCGCGCCAGGAGAGACCCAGTACTTC. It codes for CSAAPGETQYF.

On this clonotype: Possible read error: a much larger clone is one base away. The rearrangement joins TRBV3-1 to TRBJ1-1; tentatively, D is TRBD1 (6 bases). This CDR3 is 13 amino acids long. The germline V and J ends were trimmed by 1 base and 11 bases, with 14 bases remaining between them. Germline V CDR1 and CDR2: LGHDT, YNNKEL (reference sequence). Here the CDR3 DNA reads TGTGCCAGCAGCCAAGTACGAAGGGGGGATGCTTTCTTT. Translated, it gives CASSQVRRGDAFF. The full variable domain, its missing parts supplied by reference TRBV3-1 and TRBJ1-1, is DTAVSQTPKYLVTQMGNDKSIKCEQNLGHDTMYWYKQDSKKFLKIMFSYNNKELIINETVPNRFSPKSPDKAHLNLHINSLELGDSAVYFCASSQVRRGDAFFGQGTRLTVV.

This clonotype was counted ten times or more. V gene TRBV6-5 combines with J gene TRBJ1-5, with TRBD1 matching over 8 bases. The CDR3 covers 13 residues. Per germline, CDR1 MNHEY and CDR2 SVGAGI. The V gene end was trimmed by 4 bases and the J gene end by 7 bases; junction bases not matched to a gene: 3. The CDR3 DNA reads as TGTGCCAGCAGTTGGGACAGGCGGCAGCCCCAGCATTTT. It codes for CASSWDRRQPQHF.

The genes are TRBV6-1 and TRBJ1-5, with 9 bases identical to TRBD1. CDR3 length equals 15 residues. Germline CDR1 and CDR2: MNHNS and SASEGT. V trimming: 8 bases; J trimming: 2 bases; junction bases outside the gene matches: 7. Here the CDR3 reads CASGDRDSRNQPQHF. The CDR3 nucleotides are TGTGCCAGCGGGGACAGGGACTCTCGCAATCAGCCCCAGCATTTT.

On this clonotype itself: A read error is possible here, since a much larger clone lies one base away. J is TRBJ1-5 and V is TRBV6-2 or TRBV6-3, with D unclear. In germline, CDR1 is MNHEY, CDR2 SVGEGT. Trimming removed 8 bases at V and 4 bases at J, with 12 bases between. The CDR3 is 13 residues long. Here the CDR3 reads CASGVTSNQPQHF. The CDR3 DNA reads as TGTGCCAGCGGTGTGACCTCTAATCAGCCCCAGCATTTT.

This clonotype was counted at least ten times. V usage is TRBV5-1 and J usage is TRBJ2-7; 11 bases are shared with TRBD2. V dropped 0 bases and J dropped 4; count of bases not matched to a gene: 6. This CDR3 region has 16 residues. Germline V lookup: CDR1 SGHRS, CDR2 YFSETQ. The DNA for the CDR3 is TGCGCCAGCAGCTTGGATGCTAGCGGGGGGATTTACGAGCAGTACTTC. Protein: CASSLDASGGIYEQYF.